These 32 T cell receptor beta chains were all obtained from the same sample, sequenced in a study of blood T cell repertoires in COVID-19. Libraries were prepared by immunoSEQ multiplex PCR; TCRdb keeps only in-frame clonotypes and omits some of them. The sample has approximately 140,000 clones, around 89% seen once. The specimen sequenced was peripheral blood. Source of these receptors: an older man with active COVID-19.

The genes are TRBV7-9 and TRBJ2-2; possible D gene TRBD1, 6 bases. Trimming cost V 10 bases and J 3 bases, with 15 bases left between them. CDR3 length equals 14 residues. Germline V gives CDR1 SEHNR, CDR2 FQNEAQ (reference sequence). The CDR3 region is CAIQGRRDTGELFF. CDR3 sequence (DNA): TGTGCCATACAGGGAAGACGGGACACCGGGGAGCTGTTTTTT.

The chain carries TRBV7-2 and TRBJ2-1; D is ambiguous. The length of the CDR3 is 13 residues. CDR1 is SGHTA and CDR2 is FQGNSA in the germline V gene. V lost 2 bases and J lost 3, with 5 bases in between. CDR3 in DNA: TGTGCCAGCAGCTTAATGAGCTACAATGAGCAGTTCTTC. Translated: CASSLMSYNEQFF.

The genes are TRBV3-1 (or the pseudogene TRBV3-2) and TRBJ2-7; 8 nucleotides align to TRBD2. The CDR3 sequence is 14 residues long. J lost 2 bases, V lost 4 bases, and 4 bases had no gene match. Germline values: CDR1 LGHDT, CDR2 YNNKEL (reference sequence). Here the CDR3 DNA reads TGTGCCAGCAGCCGAGCGGGAGCAGCCTACGAGCAGTACTTC. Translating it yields CASSRAGAAYEQYF.

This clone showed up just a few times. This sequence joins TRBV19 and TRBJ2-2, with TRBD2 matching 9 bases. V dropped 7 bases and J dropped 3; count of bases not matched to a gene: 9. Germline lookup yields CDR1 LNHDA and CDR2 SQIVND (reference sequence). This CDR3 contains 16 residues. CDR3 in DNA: TGTGCCAGTACTCCTAGCGGGGTTGCGGACACCGGGGAGCTGTTTTTT. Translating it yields CASTPSGVADTGELFF.

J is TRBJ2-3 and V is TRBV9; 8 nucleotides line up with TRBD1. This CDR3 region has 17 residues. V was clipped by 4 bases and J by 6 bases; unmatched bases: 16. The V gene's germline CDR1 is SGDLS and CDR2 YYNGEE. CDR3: CASSPRGRQGATDTQYF. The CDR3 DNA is TGTGCCAGCAGCCCCCGGGGGCGGCAGGGGGCAACTGATACGCAGTATTTT.

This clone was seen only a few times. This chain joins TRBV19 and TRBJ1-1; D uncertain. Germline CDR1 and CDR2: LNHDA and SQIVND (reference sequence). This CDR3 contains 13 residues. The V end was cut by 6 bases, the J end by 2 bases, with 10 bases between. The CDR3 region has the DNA TGTGCCAGTAGCCCCAGGACTAACACTGAAGCTTTCTTT. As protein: CASSPRTNTEAFF.

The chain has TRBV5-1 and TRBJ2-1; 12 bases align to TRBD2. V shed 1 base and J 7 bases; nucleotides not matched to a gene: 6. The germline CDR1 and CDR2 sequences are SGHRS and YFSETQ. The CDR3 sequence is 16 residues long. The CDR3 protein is CASSLPRLAGANEQFF. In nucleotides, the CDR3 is TGCGCCAGCAGCTTGCCTAGACTAGCGGGAGCTAATGAGCAGTTCTTC.

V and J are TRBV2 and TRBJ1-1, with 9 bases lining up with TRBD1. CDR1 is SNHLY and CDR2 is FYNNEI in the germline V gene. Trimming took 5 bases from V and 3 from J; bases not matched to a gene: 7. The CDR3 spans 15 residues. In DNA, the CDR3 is TGTGCCAGCAGTAATGCGGGACAGGGTTACACTGAAGCTTTCTTT. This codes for CASSNAGQGYTEAFF. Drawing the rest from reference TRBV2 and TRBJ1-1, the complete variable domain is EPEVTQTPSHQVTQMGQEVILRCVPISNHLYFYWYRQILGQKVEFLVSFYNNEISEKSEIFDDQFSVERPDGSNFTLKIRSTKLEDSAMYFCASSNAGQGYTEAFFGQGTRLTVV.

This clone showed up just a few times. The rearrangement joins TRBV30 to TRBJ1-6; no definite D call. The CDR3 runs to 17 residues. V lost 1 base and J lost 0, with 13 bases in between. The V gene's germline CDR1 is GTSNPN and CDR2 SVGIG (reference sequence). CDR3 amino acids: CAWSGIGGPSYNSPLHF. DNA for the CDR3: TGTGCCTGGAGTGGCATCGGCGGGCCCTCCTATAATTCACCCCTCCACTTT.

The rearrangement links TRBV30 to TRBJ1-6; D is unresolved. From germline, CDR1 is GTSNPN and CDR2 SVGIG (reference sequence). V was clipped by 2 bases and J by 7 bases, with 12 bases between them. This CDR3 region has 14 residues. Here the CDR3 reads CAWSRPEPNSPLHF. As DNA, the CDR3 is TGTGCCTGGAGTCGGCCGGAGCCGAATTCACCCCTCCACTTT. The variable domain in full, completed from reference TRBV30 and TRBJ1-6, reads SQTIHQWPATLVQPVGSPLSLECTVEGTSNPNLYWYRQAAGRGLQLLFYSVGIGQISSEVPQNLSASRPQDRQFILSSKKLLLSDSGFYLCAWSRPEPNSPLHFGNGTRLTVT.

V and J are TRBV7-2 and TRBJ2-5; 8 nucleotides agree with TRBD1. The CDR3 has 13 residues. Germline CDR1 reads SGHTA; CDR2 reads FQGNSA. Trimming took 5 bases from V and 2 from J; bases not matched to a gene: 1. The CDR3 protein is CASSRDRQETQYF. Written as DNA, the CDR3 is TGTGCCAGCAGCCGGGACAGGCAAGAGACCCAGTACTTC. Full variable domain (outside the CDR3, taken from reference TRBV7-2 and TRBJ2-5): GAGVSQSPSNKVTEKGKDVELRCDPISGHTALYWYRQSLGQGLEFLIYFQGNSAPDKSGLPSDRFSAERTGGSVSTLTIQRTQQEDSAVYLCASSRDRQETQYFGPGTRLLVL.

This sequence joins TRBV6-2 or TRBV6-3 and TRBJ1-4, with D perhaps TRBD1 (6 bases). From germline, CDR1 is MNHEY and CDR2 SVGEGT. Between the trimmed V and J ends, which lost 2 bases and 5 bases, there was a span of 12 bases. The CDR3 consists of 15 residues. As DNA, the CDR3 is TGTGCCAGCAGTTACGGGGGCTCGAGGAATGAAAAACTGTTTTTT. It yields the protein CASSYGGSRNEKLFF.

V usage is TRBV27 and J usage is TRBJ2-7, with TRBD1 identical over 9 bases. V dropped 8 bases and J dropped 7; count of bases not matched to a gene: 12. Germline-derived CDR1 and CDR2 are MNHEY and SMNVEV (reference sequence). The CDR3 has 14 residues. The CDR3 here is CASSQRGQGGEQYF. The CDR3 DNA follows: TGTGCCAGCTCACAGAGGGGACAGGGAGGGGAGCAGTACTTC.

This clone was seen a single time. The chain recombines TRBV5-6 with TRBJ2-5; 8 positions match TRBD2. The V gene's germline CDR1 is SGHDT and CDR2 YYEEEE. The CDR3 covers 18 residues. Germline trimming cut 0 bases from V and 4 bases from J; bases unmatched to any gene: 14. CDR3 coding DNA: TGTGCCAGCAGCTTGGCCTTGGGTGGCGGGAGGCCGGGAGAGACCCAGTACTTC. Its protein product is CASSLALGGGRPGETQYF.

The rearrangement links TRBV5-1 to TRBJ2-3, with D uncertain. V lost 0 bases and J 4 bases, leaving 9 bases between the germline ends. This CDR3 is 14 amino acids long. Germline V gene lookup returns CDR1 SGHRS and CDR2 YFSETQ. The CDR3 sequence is CASSLGGASDTQYF. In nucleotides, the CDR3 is TGCGCCAGCAGCTTGGGAGGTGCGTCAGATACGCAGTATTTT.

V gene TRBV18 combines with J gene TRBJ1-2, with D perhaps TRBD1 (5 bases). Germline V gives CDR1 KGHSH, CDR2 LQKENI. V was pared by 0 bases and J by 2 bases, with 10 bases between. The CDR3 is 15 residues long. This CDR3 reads CASSPPWGENYGYTF. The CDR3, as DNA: TGTGCCAGCTCACCACCATGGGGGGAAAACTATGGCTACACCTTC.

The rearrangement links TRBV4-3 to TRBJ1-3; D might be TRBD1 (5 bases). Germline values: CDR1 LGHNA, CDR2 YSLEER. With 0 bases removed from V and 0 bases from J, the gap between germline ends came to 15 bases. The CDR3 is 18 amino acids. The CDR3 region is CASSQDGAGRVSGNTIYF. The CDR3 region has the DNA TGCGCCAGCAGCCAAGATGGGGCAGGGAGGGTCTCTGGAAACACCATATATTTT.

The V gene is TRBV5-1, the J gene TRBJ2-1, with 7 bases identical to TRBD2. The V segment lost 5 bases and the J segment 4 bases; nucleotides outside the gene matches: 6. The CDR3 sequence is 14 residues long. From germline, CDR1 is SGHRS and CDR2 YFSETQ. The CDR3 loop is CASRAGETYNEQFF. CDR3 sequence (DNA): TGCGCCAGCAGGGCGGGAGAAACGTACAATGAGCAGTTCTTC.

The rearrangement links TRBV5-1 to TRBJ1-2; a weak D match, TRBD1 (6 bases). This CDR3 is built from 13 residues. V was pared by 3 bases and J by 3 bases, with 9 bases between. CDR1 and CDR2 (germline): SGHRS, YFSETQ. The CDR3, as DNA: TGCGCCAGCAGCTCCACAGGGTACTATGGCTACACCTTC. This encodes CASSSTGYYGYTF.

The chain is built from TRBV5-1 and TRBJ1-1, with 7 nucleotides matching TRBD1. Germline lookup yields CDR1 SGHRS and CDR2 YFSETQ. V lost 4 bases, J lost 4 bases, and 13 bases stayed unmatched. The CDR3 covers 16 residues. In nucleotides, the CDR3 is TGCGCCAGCAGCGCCCGGGACCCTCAGGGGGGCACTGAAGCTTTCTTT. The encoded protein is CASSARDPQGGTEAFF.

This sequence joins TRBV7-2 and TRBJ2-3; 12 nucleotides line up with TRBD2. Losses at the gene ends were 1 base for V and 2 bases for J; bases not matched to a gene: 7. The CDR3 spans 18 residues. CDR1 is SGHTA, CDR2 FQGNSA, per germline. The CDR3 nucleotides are TGTGCCAGCAGCTTAGAGAGGCTAGCGGGAGGGGTCACAGATACGCAGTATTTT. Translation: CASSLERLAGGVTDTQYF. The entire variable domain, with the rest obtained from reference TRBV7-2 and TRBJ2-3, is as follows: GAGVSQSPSNKVTEKGKDVELRCDPISGHTALYWYRQSLGQGLEFLIYFQGNSAPDKSGLPSDRFSAERTGGSVSTLTIQRTQQEDSAVYLCASSLERLAGGVTDTQYFGPGTRLTVL.

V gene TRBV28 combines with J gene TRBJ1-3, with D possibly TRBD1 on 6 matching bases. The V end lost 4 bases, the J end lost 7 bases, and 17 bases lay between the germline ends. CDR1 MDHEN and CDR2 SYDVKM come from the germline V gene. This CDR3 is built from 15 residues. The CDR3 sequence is CASSSSDRLGNTIYF. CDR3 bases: TGTGCCAGCAGTTCCTCCGACAGGCTGGGGAACACCATATATTTT.

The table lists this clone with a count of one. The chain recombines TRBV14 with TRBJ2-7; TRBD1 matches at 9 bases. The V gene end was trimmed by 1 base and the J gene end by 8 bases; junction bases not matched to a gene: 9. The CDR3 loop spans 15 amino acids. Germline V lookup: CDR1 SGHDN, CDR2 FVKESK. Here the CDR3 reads CASSQGAPGQGQQYF. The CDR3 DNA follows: TGTGCCAGCAGCCAAGGGGCCCCGGGACAGGGTCAGCAGTACTTC.

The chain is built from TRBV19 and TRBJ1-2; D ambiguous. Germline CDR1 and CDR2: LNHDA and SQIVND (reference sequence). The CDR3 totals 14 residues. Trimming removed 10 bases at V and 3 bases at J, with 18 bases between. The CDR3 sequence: CATFPRGLDYGYTF. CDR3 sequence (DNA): TGTGCCACCTTTCCGCGCGGGTTGGACTATGGCTACACCTTC.

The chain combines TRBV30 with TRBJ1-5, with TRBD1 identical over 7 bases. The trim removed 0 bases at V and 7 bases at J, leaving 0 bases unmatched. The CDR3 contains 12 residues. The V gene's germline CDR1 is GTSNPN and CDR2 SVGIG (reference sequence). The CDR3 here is CAWSVGGQPQHF. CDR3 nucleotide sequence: TGTGCCTGGAGTGTAGGGGGCCAGCCCCAGCATTTT.

CDR3 nucleotide sequence: TGCAGCTCCCAACGGGGGGCGACCTCCTACAATGAGCAGTTCTTC. Encoded protein: CSSQRGATSYNEQFF. The chain uses TRBV29-1 and TRBJ2-1, with D possibly TRBD2 on 7 matching bases. The CDR3 extends over 15 amino acids. With 8 bases removed from V and 0 bases from J, the gap between germline ends came to 17 bases. CDR1 is SQVTM and CDR2 is ANQGSEA in the germline V gene.

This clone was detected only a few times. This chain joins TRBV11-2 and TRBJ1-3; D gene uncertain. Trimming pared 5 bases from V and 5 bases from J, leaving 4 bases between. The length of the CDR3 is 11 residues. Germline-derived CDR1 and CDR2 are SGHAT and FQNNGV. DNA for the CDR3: TGTGCCAGCAGCCTTAGAAACACCATATATTTT. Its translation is CASSLRNTIYF.

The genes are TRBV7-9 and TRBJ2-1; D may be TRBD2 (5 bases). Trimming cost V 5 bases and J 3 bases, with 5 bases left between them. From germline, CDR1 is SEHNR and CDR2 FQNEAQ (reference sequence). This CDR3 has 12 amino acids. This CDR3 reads CASSRDYNEQFF. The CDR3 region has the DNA TGTGCCAGCAGCCGGGACTACAATGAGCAGTTCTTC.

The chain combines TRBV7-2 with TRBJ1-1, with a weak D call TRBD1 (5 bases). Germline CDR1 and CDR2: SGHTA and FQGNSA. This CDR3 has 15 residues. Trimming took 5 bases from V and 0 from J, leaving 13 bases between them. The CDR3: CASSPQETVNTEAFF. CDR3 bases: TGTGCCAGCAGCCCTCAGGAGACAGTGAACACTGAAGCTTTCTTT.

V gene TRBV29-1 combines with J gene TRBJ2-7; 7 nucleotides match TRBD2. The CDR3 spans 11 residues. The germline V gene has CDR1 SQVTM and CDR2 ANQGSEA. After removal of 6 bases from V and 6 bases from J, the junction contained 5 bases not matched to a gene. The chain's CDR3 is CSVQLASEQYF. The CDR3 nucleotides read TGCAGCGTCCAACTAGCGAGCGAGCAGTACTTC.

In DNA form, the CDR3 reads TGTGCCAGCAGTGCCAGACAGGGAGAGACCCAGTACTTC. This encodes CASSARQGETQYF. The chain uses TRBV27 and TRBJ2-5, with 7 bases fitting TRBD1. V dropped 5 bases and J dropped 4; count of bases not matched to a gene: 4. The CDR3 contains 13 residues. Germline lookup yields CDR1 MNHEY and CDR2 SMNVEV (reference sequence).

The CDR3 spells CASSPQVPGNTIYF. The DNA of the CDR3 is TGTGCCAGCTCGCCCCAGGTCCCTGGAAACACCATATATTTT. The genes are TRBV18 and TRBJ1-3; D remains unclear. The CDR3 extends over 14 amino acids. V lost 6 bases, J lost 2 bases, and 11 bases lay in between. The V gene's germline CDR1 is KGHSH and CDR2 LQKENI.